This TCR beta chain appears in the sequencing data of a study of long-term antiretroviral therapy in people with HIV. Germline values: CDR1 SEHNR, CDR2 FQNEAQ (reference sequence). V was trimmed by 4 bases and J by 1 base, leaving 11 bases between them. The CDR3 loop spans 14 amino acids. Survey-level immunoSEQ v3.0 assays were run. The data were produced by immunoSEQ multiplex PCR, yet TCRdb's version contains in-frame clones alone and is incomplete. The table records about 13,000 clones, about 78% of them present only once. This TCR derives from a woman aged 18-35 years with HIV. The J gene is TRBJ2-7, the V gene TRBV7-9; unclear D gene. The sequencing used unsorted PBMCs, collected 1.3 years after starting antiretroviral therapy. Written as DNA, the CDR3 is TGTGCCAGCAGCTCCCAAAAGGTTTCCTACGAGCAGTACTTC. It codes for CASSSQKVSYEQYF. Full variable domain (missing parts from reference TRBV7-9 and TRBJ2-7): DTGVSQNPRHKITKRGQNVTFRCDPISEHNRLYWYRQTLGQGPEFLTYFQNEAQLEKSRLLSDRFSAERPKGSFSTLEIQRTEQGDSAMYLCASSSQKVSYEQYFGPGTRLTVT.